The entry below describes one T cell receptor beta chain. Antigen unknown. Focal radiation with ipilimumab CTLA-4 blockade was given to patients with chemo-refractory metastatic non-small-cell lung cancer. Generated by immunoSEQ multiplex PCR, the TCRdb table keeps only in-frame clones and is missing some. Of around 80,000 clones in the sample, roughly 69% were seen once. The sample belongs to a study of radiotherapy plus CTLA-4 blockade in lung cancer. CDR1 KGHSH and CDR2 LQKENI come from the germline V gene. The V end lost 3 bases, the J end lost 2 bases, and 13 bases lay between the germline ends. The CDR3 runs 15 residues. Points from the study as a whole: Best predicting response, reportedly, were early blood T cell clone dynamics, with interferon-beta.

Sequencing used peripheral blood, obtained from a patient treated with radiotherapy plus ipilimumab. V and J are TRBV18 and TRBJ2-5; weak D call: TRBD1 (6 bases). The sequence was collected from a human donor with non-small cell lung cancer whose response to radiotherapy plus ipilimumab could not be evaluated. The CDR3 coding sequence is TGTGCCAGCTCACCCCCGGGTGGACAGCAAGAGACCCAGTACTTC. This translates into CASSPPGGQQETQYF.